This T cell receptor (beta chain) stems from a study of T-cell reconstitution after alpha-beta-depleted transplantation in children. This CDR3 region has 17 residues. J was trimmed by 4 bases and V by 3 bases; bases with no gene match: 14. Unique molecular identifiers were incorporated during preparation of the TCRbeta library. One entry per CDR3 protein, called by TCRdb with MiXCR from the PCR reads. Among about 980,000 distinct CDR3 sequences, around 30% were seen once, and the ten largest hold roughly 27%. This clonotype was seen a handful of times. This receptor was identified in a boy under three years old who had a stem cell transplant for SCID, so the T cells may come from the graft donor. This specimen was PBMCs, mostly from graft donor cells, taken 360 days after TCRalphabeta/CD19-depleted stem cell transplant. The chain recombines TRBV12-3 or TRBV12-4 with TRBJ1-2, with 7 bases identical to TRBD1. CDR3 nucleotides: TGTGCCAGCAGTTTGGGGGACAGACTTTTTAATTCCTATGGCTACACCTTC. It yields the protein CASSLGDRLFNSYGYTF.